The clone carrying this T cell receptor beta chain has a count of ten or more. Its antigen is as yet unknown. This sample was taken from a study of T-cell reconstitution after alpha-beta-depleted transplantation in children. Findings of the study overall: At day 60, the high TCRbeta diversity found in some patients originated from recipient T cells and thymic progenitors that had survived. The main origin of T-cell counts and diversity one year after transplant was newly produced T cells. Alpha-beta T cells about two months after transplant reportedly derived from several hundred expanded graft clones.

Unique molecular identifiers were used to barcode this TCRbeta library. TCRdb reanalysed the PCR reads using MiXCR and keeps one entry per CDR3 protein. This sample has 250,000 to 300,000 distinct CDR3 sequences, with roughly 7.8% found just once. Germline CDR1 DFQATT, CDR2 SNEGSKA (reference sequence). V lost 4 bases, J lost 0 bases, and 7 bases lay in between. This CDR3 comprises 13 residues. This sequence originates from a female patient aged 2-9 years who had a stem cell transplant for Fanconi anemia, so the T cells may come from the graft donor. This chain uses TRBV20-1 with TRBJ2-1, with D unresolved. The source material was peripheral blood, sampled 360 days after TCRalphabeta/CD19-depleted stem cell transplant. Here the CDR3 DNA reads TGCAGTGCTACACCGAACTCCTACAATGAGCAGTTCTTC. Its protein is CSATPNSYNEQFF.